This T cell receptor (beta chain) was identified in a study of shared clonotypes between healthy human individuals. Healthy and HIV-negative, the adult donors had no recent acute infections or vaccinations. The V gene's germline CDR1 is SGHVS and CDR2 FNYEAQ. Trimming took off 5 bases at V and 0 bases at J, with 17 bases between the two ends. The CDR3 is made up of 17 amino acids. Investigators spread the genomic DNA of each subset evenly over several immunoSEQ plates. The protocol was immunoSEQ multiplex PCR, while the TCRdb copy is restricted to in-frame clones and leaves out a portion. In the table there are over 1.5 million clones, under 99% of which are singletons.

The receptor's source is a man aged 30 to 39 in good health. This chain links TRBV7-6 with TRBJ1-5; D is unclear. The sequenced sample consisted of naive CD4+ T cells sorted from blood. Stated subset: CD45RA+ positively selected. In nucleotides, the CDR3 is TGTGCCAGCAGCCCAAAGATAGGGCCCAATAGCAATCAGCCCCAGCATTTT. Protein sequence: CASSPKIGPNSNQPQHF.